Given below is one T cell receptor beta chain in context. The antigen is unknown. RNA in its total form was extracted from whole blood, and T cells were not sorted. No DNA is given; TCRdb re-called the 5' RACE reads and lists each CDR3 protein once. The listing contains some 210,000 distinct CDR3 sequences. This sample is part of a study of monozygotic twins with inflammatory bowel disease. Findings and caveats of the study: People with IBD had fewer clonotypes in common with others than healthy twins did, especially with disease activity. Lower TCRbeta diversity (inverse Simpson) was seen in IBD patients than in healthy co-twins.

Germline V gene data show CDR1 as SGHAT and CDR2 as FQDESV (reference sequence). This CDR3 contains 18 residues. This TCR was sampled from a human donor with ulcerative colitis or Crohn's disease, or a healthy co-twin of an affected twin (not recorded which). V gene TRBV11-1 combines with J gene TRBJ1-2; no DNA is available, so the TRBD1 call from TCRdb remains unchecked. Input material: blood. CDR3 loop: CASSLGGAGGFGSYGYTF.